These 17 T cell receptor beta chains were sequenced from one sample in a study of blood T cell repertoires in COVID-19. Clones were read by immunoSEQ multiplex PCR, and TCRdb kept only the in-frame ones, dropping some. The table includes tens of thousands of clones, about 69% detected once. The sample consisted of peripheral blood. The receptors shown here come from a man in his 70s with acute or convalescent COVID-19.

CDR3 in amino acids: CASGAGTSAYNEQFF. The CDR3 region has the DNA TGTGCCAGCGGGGCGGGGACTAGCGCCTACAATGAGCAGTTCTTC. The chain is built from TRBV2 and TRBJ2-1; TRBD2 matches 10 bases. Germline V gene sequence: CDR1 SNHLY, CDR2 FYNNEI. The CDR3 runs to 15 residues. V was clipped by 8 bases and J by 2 bases; unmatched bases: 6.

The chain has TRBV7-2 and TRBJ1-6; D is possibly TRBD1 (5 bases). Per the germline V gene, CDR1 is SGHTA and CDR2 is FQGNSA. The CDR3 contains 16 residues. Deletions cut 2 bases from V and 5 bases from J, with 13 bases between. The CDR3 here is CASSLNRPGNNSPLHF. CDR3 bases: TGTGCCAGCAGCTTAAATCGTCCAGGGAATAATTCACCCCTCCACTTT.

The CDR3 DNA reads TGTGCCAGCAGCCTCCGGACTGGAAGTGAGACCCAGTACTTC. Translating it yields CASSLRTGSETQYF. The rearrangement uses TRBV11-1 and TRBJ2-5; maybe TRBD2 (5 bases). V shed 5 bases and J shed 5 bases, with 15 bases lying between them. The CDR3 contains 14 residues. CDR1 is SGHAT and CDR2 is FQDESV in the germline V gene (reference sequence).

The V and J genes are TRBV28 and TRBJ1-1; TRBD1 is a possible D gene (5 bases). Trimming shortened V by 2 bases and J by 10 bases, and 17 bases separated the two germline ends. The germline V gene has CDR1 MDHEN and CDR2 SYDVKM. The length of the CDR3 is 14 residues. CDR3 nucleotide sequence: TGTGCCAGCAGTTTAGCCCCCCGCGGGAGGGGAGCTTTCTTT. It yields the protein CASSLAPRGRGAFF.

The V and J genes are TRBV19 and TRBJ2-7; TRBD2 might be the D (6 bases). The CDR3 totals 13 residues. The V gene's germline CDR1 is LNHDA and CDR2 SQIVND (reference sequence). The ends were cut back, 4 bases at V and 1 base at J, with 8 bases in the middle. The CDR3 nucleotides read TGTGCCAGTAGTACGGGGACTTCCTACGAGCAGTACTTC. It translates to CASSTGTSYEQYF.

The rearrangement links TRBV24-1 to TRBJ2-5; 9 bases match TRBD1. Germline V gene data show CDR1 as KGHDR and CDR2 as SFDVKD. The CDR3 runs to 15 residues. V lost 4 bases, J lost 4 bases, and 6 bases stayed unmatched. Written as DNA, the CDR3 is TGTGCCACCAGTGACCGGGGACAGGGAAGAGAGACCCAGTACTTC. Translation: CATSDRGQGRETQYF.

The CDR3 DNA sequence: TGTGCCAGCAGTTACGGGGGGAGCACTGAAGCTTTCTTT. Translation gives CASSYGGSTEAFF. V gene TRBV6-6 combines with J gene TRBJ1-1, with D maybe TRBD1 (5 bases). Trimming shortened V by 2 bases and J by 4 bases, and 8 bases separated the two germline ends. The CDR3 runs to 13 residues. The germline V gene has CDR1 MNHNY and CDR2 SVGAGI (reference sequence).

The rearrangement links TRBV29-1 to TRBJ2-5; 10 bases are shared with TRBD2. CDR3 length: 16 residues. The ends lost 4 bases at V and 5 bases at J; junction bases unmatched: 13. Germline-derived CDR1 and CDR2 are SQVTM and ANQGSEA. This CDR3 reads CSVVRGKSGRGETQYF. CDR3 nucleotide sequence: TGCAGCGTTGTGAGAGGGAAGAGCGGGAGGGGGGAGACCCAGTACTTC.

The CDR3 loop reads CSAVERETPYF. The CDR3 coding sequence is TGCAGTGCTGTGGAGCGGGAAACCCCGTATTTT. The gene calls are TRBV20-1 and TRBJ2-3; 7 nucleotides align to TRBD2. The ends lost 5 bases at V and 14 bases at J; junction bases unmatched: 10. The V gene's germline CDR1 is DFQATT and CDR2 SNEGSKA (reference sequence). This CDR3 is built from 11 residues.

The count of this clone is one. J is TRBJ2-2 and V is TRBV28, with 8 bases matching TRBD2. CDR1 is MDHEN, CDR2 SYDVKM, per germline. This CDR3 is 15 amino acids long. V was pared by 7 bases and J by 4 bases, with 8 bases of the junction left unmatched. The CDR3 DNA is TGTGCCAGCAACCCAGCGGGAGTATCCACCGGGGAGCTGTTTTTT. Amino acid sequence: CASNPAGVSTGELFF.

The CDR3 reads CATSDPTGSTDTQYF. The CDR3 nucleotides are TGTGCCACCAGTGACCCGACAGGTAGCACAGATACGCAGTATTTT. V and J are TRBV24-1 and TRBJ2-3, with TRBD1 as a possible D gene (6 bases). V lost 4 bases and J 0 bases, leaving 10 bases between the germline ends. Germline values: CDR1 KGHDR, CDR2 SFDVKD. CDR3 length: 15 amino acids.

The chain carries TRBV6-5 and TRBJ1-6; D gene unclear. This CDR3 is 15 amino acids long. V was shortened by 0 bases and J by 7 bases, with 10 bases between the two germline ends. Germline lookup yields CDR1 MNHEY and CDR2 SVGAGI. This CDR3 reads CASSYSSVTNSPLHF. The DNA of the CDR3 is TGTGCCAGCAGTTACTCCTCGGTTACCAATTCACCCCTCCACTTT.

The V gene is TRBV7-6, the J gene TRBJ2-2, with TRBD1 matching 7 bases. V trimming: 6 bases; J trimming: 3 bases; junction bases outside the gene matches: 13. This CDR3 comprises 17 residues. CDR1 SGHVS and CDR2 FNYEAQ come from the germline V gene. CDR3 DNA: TGTGCCAGCAGACCTTATTCCGGGACAGACCACACCGGGGAGCTGTTTTTT. This translates into CASRPYSGTDHTGELFF.

The chain is built from TRBV28 and TRBJ1-5, with D possibly being TRBD1 (6 bases). The germline CDR1 and CDR2 sequences are MDHEN and SYDVKM. The CDR3 consists of 16 residues. The germline V and J ends were trimmed by 6 bases and 1 base, with 16 bases remaining between them. For the CDR3, the DNA is TGTGCCAGCAGCTTTGGGGGCTTCGCAAGCAATCAGCCCCAGCATTTT. It translates to CASSFGGFASNQPQHF.

This clone came up a few times. The chain uses TRBV3-1 (or the pseudogene TRBV3-2) and TRBJ2-5; tentatively, D is TRBD1 (5 bases). The CDR3 runs to 15 residues. V lost 0 bases to trimming and J lost 7 bases, with 15 bases between them. The germline gives CDR1 LGHDT, CDR2 YNNKEL (reference sequence). CDR3: CASSQEHPSQGTQYF. For the CDR3, the DNA is TGTGCCAGCAGCCAAGAGCACCCCTCTCAGGGGACCCAGTACTTC.

This clone has a handful of counts. The chain carries TRBV7-9 and TRBJ1-3; D uncertain. This CDR3 contains 14 residues. The V and J ends lost 4 bases and 1 base respectively, with 8 bases between them. Germline CDR1 is SEHNR and CDR2 is FQNEAQ (reference sequence). In DNA, the CDR3 is TGTGCCAGCAGCTCCCTCGAGTCTGGAAACACCATATATTTT. Translating it yields CASSSLESGNTIYF.

The CDR3 nucleotides read TGTGCCAGCAGTCCTGGGACAGGGGGAAACACCATATATTTT. It specifies CASSPGTGGNTIYF. J is TRBJ1-3 and V is TRBV2; 9 bases fit TRBD1. The CDR3 totals 14 residues. Per germline, CDR1 SNHLY and CDR2 FYNNEI. V shed 5 bases, J shed 4 bases, and the junction held 3 bases outside the gene matches.